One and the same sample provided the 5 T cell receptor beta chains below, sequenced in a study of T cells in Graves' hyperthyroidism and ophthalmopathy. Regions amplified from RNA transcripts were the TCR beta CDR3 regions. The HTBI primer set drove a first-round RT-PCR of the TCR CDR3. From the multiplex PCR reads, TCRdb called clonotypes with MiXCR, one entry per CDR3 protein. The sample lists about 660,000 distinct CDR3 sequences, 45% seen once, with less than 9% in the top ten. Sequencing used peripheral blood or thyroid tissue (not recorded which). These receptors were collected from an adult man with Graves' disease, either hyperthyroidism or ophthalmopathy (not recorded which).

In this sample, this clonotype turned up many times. In nucleotides, the CDR3 is TGTGCCAGCAGTTGGGGGCCCGGGGCCAACGTCCTGACTTTC. This encodes CASSWGPGANVLTF. This chain uses TRBV5-5 with TRBJ2-6, with D possibly TRBD1 on 6 matching bases. Trimming removed 5 bases from V and 4 bases from J, with 10 bases in between. This CDR3 comprises 14 residues. CDR1 is SGHKS and CDR2 is YYEKEE in the germline V gene (reference sequence).

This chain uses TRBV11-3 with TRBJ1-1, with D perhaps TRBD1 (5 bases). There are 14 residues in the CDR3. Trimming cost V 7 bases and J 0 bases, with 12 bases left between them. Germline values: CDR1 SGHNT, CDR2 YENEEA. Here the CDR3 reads CASTRDRMNTEAFF. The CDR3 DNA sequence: TGTGCCAGCACCCGGGACCGGATGAACACTGAAGCTTTCTTT.

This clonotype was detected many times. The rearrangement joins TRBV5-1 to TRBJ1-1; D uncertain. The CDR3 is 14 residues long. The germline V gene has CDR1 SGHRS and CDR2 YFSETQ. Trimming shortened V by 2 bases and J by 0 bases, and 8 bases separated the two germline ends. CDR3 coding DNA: TGCGCCAGCAGCTTCGCGGGCTTGAACACTGAAGCTTTCTTT. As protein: CASSFAGLNTEAFF.

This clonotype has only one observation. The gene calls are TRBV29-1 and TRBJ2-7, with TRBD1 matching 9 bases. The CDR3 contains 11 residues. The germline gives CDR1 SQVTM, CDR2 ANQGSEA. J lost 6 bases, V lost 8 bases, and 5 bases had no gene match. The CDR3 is CSLGTGLEQYF. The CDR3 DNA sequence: TGCAGCTTGGGGACAGGGCTCGAGCAGTACTTC.

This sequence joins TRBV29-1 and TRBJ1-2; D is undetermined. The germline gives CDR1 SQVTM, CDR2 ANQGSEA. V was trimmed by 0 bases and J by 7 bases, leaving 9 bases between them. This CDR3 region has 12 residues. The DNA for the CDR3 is TGCAGCGTTGAAGAGGAGGGCGTTGGCTACACCTTC. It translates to CSVEEEGVGYTF.